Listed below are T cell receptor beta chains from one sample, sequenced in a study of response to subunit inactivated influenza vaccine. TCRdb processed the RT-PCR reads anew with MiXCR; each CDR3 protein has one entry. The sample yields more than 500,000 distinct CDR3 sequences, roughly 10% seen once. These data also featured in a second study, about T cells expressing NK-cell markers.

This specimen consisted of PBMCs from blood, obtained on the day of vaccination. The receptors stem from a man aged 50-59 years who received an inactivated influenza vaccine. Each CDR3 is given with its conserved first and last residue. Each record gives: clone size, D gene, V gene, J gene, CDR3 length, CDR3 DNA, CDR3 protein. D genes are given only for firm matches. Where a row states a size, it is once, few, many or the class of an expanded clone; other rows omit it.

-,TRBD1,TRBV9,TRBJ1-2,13,TGTGCCAGCAGCGGAGGGGGCGTCTATGGCTACACCTTC,CASSGGGVYGYTF
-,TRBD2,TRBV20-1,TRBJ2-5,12,TGCAGTGCTCCGGGACTAGCCGAGACCCAGTACTTC,CSAPGLAETQYF
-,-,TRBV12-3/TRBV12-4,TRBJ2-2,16,TGTGCCAGCAGTTTAGACGCGGGACGGAACACCGGGGAGCTGTTTTTT,CASSLDAGRNTGELFF
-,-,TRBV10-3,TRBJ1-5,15,TGTGCCATCAGTGAACAGATCCCGAGCAATCAGCCCCAGCATTTT,CAISEQIPSNQPQHF
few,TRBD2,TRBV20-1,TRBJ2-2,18,TGCAGTGCTCAAGGGACTAGCGGAGGGGGTCCGAACACCGGGGAGCTGTTTTTT,CSAQGTSGGGPNTGELFF
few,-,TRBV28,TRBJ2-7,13,TGTGCCAGCAGTCCTCACTACAGTGGCGAGCAGTACTTC,CASSPHYSGEQYF
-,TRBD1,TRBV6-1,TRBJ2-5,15,TGTGCCAGCAGTAAAACGCAGGGGGTCCAAGAGACCCAGTACTTC,CASSKTQGVQETQYF
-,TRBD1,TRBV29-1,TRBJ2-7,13,TGCAGCGTTGGAAAGGGACAGTACTACGAGCAGTACTTC,CSVGKGQYYEQYF
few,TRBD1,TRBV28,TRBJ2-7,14,TGTGCCAGCAGCCTCTCGGACAGGGCCTACGAGCAGTACTTC,CASSLSDRAYEQYF
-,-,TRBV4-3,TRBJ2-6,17,TGCGCCAGCAGCCAAGAGTCTAGGGCCCCTGGGGCCAACGTCCTGACTTTC,CASSQESRAPGANVLTF
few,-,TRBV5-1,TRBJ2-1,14,TGCGCCAGCAGCTTGGCTGCAGAATTCTACGAGCAGTTCTTC,CASSLAAEFYEQFF
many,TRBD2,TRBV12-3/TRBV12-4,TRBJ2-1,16,TGTGCCAGCAGCGGTTCTAGCGGGGCAATCTACAATGAGCAGTTCTTC,CASSGSSGAIYNEQFF
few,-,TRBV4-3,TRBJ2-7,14,TGCGCCAGCAGCCAAGAAGCGGGTTACTACGAGCAGTACTTC,CASSQEAGYYEQYF
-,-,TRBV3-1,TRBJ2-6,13,TGTGCCAGCAGACAAGCTGGGGCCAACGTCCTGACTTTC,CASRQAGANVLTF
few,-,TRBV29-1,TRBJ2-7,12,TGCAGCGTTGGGACGGATTCCTACGAGCAGTACTTC,CSVGTDSYEQYF
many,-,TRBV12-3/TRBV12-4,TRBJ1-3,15,TGTGCCAGCAGCCTCCATTGGATGGCTGGAAACACCATATATTTT,CASSLHWMAGNTIYF
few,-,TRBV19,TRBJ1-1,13,TGTGCCAGTATGGGTTGGTCTGGCCCTGAAGCTTTCTTT,CASMGWSGPEAFF
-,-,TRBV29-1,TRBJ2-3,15,TGCAGCGTTGAAGATCTGGGGATGGGAACAGATACGCAGTATTTT,CSVEDLGMGTDTQYF
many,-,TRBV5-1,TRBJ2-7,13,TGCGCCAGCAGCTTGGACAACACCTACGAGCAGTACTTC,CASSLDNTYEQYF
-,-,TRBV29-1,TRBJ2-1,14,TGCAGCGGGCGAGGTGGGGCTCTATCACGCGAGCAGTTCTTC,CSGRGGALSREQFF
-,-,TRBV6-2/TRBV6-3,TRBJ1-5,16,TGTGCCAGCAGCCCTGGAGGAGGGTGGGGCAATCAGCCCCAGCATTTT,CASSPGGGWGNQPQHF
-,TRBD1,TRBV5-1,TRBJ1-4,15,TGCGCCAGCAGCCGATCCGGACAGGGAAGTGAAAAACTGTTTTTT,CASSRSGQGSEKLFF
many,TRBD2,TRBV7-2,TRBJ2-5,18,TGTGCCAGCAGCTTAGCGCATGGCGGGAGCCTGTACCAAGAGACCCAGTACTTC,CASSLAHGGSLYQETQYF
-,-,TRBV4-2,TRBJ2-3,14,TGTGCCAGCAGCCAAGCTGGGAGCATTGATACGCAGTATTTT,CASSQAGSIDTQYF
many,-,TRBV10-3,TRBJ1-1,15,TGTGCCATCAGTGAAATAGGATCCATGAACACTGAAGCTTTCTTT,CAISEIGSMNTEAFF
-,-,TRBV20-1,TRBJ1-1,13,TGCAGTGCTAGCGGTGGGGGTGGGCATGAAGCTTTCTTT,CSASGGGGHEAFF